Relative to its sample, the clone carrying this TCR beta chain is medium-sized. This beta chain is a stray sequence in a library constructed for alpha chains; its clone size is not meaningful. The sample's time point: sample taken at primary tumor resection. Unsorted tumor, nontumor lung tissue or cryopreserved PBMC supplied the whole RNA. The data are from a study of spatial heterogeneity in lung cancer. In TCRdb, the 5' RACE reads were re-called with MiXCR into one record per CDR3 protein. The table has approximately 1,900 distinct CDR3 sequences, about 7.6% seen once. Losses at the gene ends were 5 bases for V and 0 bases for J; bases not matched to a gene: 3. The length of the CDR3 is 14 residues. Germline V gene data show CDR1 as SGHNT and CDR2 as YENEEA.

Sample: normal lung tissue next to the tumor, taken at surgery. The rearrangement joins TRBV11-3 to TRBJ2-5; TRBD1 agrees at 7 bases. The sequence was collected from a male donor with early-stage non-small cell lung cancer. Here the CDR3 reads CASSPGTDQETQYF. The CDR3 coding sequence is TGTGCCAGCAGCCCCGGGACAGACCAAGAGACCCAGTACTTC.